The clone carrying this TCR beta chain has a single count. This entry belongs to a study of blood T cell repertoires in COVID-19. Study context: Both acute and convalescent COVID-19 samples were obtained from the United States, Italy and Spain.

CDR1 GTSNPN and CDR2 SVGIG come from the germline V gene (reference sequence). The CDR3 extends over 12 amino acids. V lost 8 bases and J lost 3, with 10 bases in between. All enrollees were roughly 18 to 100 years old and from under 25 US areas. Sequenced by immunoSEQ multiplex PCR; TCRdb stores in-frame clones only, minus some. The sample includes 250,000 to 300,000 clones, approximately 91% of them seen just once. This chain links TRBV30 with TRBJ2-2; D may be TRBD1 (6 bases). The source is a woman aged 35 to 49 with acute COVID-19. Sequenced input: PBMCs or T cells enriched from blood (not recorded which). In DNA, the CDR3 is TGTGCCCCAGGACAGTACACCGGGGAGCTGTTTTTT. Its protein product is CAPGQYTGELFF.